Listed below are T cell receptor beta chains from one sample, sequenced in a study of T cells in Graves' hyperthyroidism and ophthalmopathy. MiXCR, applied by TCRdb to the multiplex PCR reads, yields one record per CDR3 protein. Of almost 350,000 distinct CDR3 sequences listed, around 18% are singletons. Material: blood. Source of these receptors: a woman aged 40 to 55 with Graves' ophthalmopathy. Both conserved end residues are part of each CDR3. The D gene is left open where the match is weak. Clone size is given for some rows only: seen once, a few or many times, or a class if the clone is expanded.

j_call: TRBJ2-7; d_call: TRBD1; clone_size: few; v_call: TRBV6-1; cdr3_aa: CASSRGMPGQGFEQYF; cdr3_nt: TGCGCCAGCAGCCGGGGTATGCCGGGACAGGGTTTCGAGCAGTACTTC
j_call: TRBJ1-1; d_call: TRBD1; clone_size: many; v_call: TRBV19; cdr3_aa: CASSTTGVNTEAFF; cdr3_nt: TGTGCCAGTAGTACGACAGGGGTGAACACTGAAGCTTTCTTT
j_call: TRBJ2-7; d_call: TRBD2; clone_size: many; v_call: TRBV28; cdr3_aa: CASSLYLGLAEDYEQYF; cdr3_nt: TGTGCCAGCAGTTTATACTTAGGACTAGCGGAAGACTACGAGCAGTACTTC
j_call: TRBJ2-7; d_call: TRBD2; clone_size: many; v_call: TRBV5-1; cdr3_aa: CASSQSSGSRNEQYF; cdr3_nt: TGCGCCAGCAGCCAATCTAGCGGGAGTCGCAACGAGCAGTACTTC
j_call: TRBJ1-5; d_call: TRBD1; clone_size: many; v_call: TRBV28; cdr3_aa: CASGQGSQPQHF; cdr3_nt: TGTGCCAGCGGACAGGGAAGTCAGCCCCAGCATTTT
j_call: TRBJ1-2; d_call: NA; clone_size: many; v_call: TRBV12-3/TRBV12-4; cdr3_aa: CASTPSRARDYTF; cdr3_nt: TGTGCCAGCACCCCATCGAGAGCGCGGGACTACACCTTC
j_call: TRBJ1-2; d_call: NA; clone_size: many; v_call: TRBV24-1; cdr3_aa: CATSDSGGRYGYTF; cdr3_nt: TGTGCCACCAGTGATTCCGGGGGGCGATATGGCTACACCTTC
j_call: TRBJ2-7; d_call: TRBD2; clone_size: many; v_call: TRBV11-2; cdr3_aa: CASSLDRPLAELAGEQYF; cdr3_nt: TGTGCCAGCAGCCTCGACCGACCTCTAGCGGAACTTGCTGGTGAGCAGTACTTC
j_call: TRBJ2-2; d_call: NA; clone_size: many; v_call: TRBV5-1; cdr3_aa: CASSLEGTGELFF; cdr3_nt: TGCGCCAGCAGCTTGGAGGGCACCGGGGAGCTGTTTTTT
j_call: TRBJ1-1; d_call: TRBD1; clone_size: many; v_call: TRBV6-2/TRBV6-3; cdr3_aa: CASGTGSVTEAFF; cdr3_nt: TGTGCCAGTGGGACAGGGAGTGTAACTGAAGCTTTCTTT
j_call: TRBJ2-5; d_call: TRBD2; clone_size: many; v_call: TRBV28; cdr3_aa: CASSWGAGAPTQYF; cdr3_nt: TGTGCCAGCAGTTGGGGCGCGGGAGCCCCAACCCAGTACTTC
j_call: TRBJ2-7; d_call: TRBD2; clone_size: many; v_call: TRBV10-2; cdr3_aa: CASSEDPRTSASLYEQYF; cdr3_nt: TGCGCCAGCAGTGAGGACCCCCGTACTAGCGCCAGCCTCTACGAGCAGTACTTC
j_call: TRBJ2-1; d_call: TRBD2; clone_size: once; v_call: TRBV28; cdr3_aa: CASSLAGTSGTNEQFF; cdr3_nt: TGTGCCAGCAGTTTAGCCGGGACTAGCGGGACCAATGAGCAGTTCTTC
j_call: TRBJ2-7; d_call: TRBD1; clone_size: many; v_call: TRBV6-1; cdr3_aa: CASSELRTGVYEQYF; cdr3_nt: TGTGCCAGCAGTGAACTTAGGACAGGGGTCTACGAGCAGTACTTC
j_call: TRBJ1-5; d_call: TRBD1; clone_size: many; v_call: TRBV20-1; cdr3_aa: CSAKTQGASNQPQHF; cdr3_nt: TGCAGTGCTAAAACACAGGGGGCGAGCAATCAGCCCCAGCATTTT
j_call: TRBJ2-7; d_call: TRBD2; clone_size: many; v_call: TRBV3-1; cdr3_aa: CASSQEQAGGPIDYEQYF; cdr3_nt: TGTGCCAGCAGCCAAGAACAAGCGGGAGGGCCTATAGACTACGAGCAGTACTTC
j_call: TRBJ2-7; d_call: NA; clone_size: many; v_call: TRBV6-2/TRBV6-3; cdr3_aa: CASRYPSYEQYF; cdr3_nt: TGTGCCAGCAGATACCCCTCCTACGAGCAGTACTTC
j_call: TRBJ2-5; d_call: NA; clone_size: many; v_call: TRBV20-1; cdr3_aa: CSATPVAETQYF; cdr3_nt: TGCAGTGCTACCCCGGTGGCGGAGACCCAGTACTTC
j_call: TRBJ2-5; d_call: TRBD2; clone_size: few; v_call: TRBV15; cdr3_aa: CATQRGQDLAGVGTQYF; cdr3_nt: TGTGCCACCCAGCGGGGCCAAGATCTAGCGGGAGTTGGGACCCAGTACTTC
j_call: TRBJ2-5; d_call: TRBD2; clone_size: many; v_call: TRBV29-1; cdr3_aa: CSVEIGLLAGGRGETQYF; cdr3_nt: TGCAGCGTTGAGATTGGCTTACTAGCGGGAGGTCGTGGAGAGACCCAGTACTTC
j_call: TRBJ2-2; d_call: TRBD2; clone_size: many; v_call: TRBV2; cdr3_aa: CASRGTSGFTGELFF; cdr3_nt: TGTGCCAGCAGGGGGACTAGCGGATTCACCGGGGAGCTGTTTTTT
j_call: TRBJ2-5; d_call: TRBD1; clone_size: many; v_call: TRBV6-5; cdr3_aa: CASSTPTGGTETQYF; cdr3_nt: TGTGCCAGCAGTACTCCGACAGGGGGCACAGAGACCCAGTACTTC
j_call: TRBJ2-7; d_call: TRBD1; clone_size: NA; v_call: TRBV30; cdr3_aa: CAWSTGVYEQYF; cdr3_nt: TGTGCCTGGAGTACAGGGGTCTACGAGCAGTACTTC
j_call: TRBJ2-7; d_call: TRBD1; clone_size: many; v_call: TRBV20-1; cdr3_aa: CSARGQTYEQYF; cdr3_nt: TGCAGTGCTAGGGGACAGACGTACGAGCAGTACTTC
j_call: TRBJ2-7; d_call: NA; clone_size: many; v_call: TRBV7-2; cdr3_aa: CASSRWVGVLTYEQYF; cdr3_nt: TGTGCCAGCAGCCGGTGGGTAGGGGTCCTAACCTACGAGCAGTACTTC